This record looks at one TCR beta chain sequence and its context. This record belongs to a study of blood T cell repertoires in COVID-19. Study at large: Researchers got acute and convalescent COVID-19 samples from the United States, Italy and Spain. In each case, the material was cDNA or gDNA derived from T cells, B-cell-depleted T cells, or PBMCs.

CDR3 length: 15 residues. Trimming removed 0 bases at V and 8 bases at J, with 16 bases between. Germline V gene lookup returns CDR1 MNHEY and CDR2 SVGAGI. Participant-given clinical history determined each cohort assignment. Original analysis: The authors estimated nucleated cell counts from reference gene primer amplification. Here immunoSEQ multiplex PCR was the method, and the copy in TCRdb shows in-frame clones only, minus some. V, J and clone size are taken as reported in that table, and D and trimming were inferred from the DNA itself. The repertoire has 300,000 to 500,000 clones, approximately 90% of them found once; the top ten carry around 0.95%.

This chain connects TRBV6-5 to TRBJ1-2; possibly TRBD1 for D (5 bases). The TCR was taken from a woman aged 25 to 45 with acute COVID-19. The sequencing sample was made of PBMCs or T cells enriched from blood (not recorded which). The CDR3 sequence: CASSYSILQGGGYTF. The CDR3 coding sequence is TGTGCCAGCAGTTACTCGATATTGCAGGGAGGAGGCTACACCTTC.